A single TCR beta chain is shown here with its context. Its target is not known. V was cut by 4 bases and J by 7 bases, with 9 bases left in between. CDR3 length: 12 residues. Germline V gives CDR1 SGDLS, CDR2 YYNGEE. Here immunoSEQ multiplex PCR was the method, and the copy in TCRdb shows in-frame clones only, minus some. The sample includes around 2,700 clones, approximately 88% of them seen just once. The data originate from a study of chemoradiotherapy in HPV16-positive cancers. Samples were taken several times over chemoradiotherapy. Study observations and caveats: Non-HPV-specific T cells did not expand in tumors during treatment, whereas candidate HPV-specific clones and E7-related motifs did. Better recurrence-free survival went with HPV-responsive T-cell expansion in HPV16-positive patients. HPV-specific T cells were functionally defined from only a couple of HPV16-positive patients.

This receptor was taken from a human donor with HPV-associated anogenital cancer. Sequencing was performed on tumor tissue, taken from a patient who underwent chemoradiotherapy. The chain recombines TRBV9 with TRBJ2-4, with D possibly called TRBD1 or TRBD2 (5 bases each). Written as DNA, the CDR3 is TGTGCCAGCAGCCTCGAGGGGAACATTCAGTACTTC. Amino acid sequence: CASSLEGNIQYF.